The clone carrying this TCR beta chain has only a few counts. Its antigen remains unknown. Constant-segment-primed 5'RACE gave TCR alpha and TCR beta cDNA libraries with sample barcodes and UMIs. MiXCR, run by TCRdb on the 5' RACE reads, gives a single entry per CDR3 protein. The sample includes about 470,000 distinct CDR3 sequences, roughly 23% seen only once; the top ten take approximately 12%. The data are from a study of T-cell memory formation after mild COVID-19. Findings of the study overall: Some responding clones appeared in pre-infection memory, suggesting cross-reactive memory joined. Day 15 to 85 contracting clones showed balanced CD4/CD8; day 15 to 37 expanders favored CD4+.

The CDR3 is made up of 18 amino acids. V was clipped by 3 bases and J by 1 base, with 18 bases between them. This sequence originates from an adult woman who had mild COVID-19 (a few samples of this study predate the infection). Cell type and time point are not known. The chain has TRBV12-3 or TRBV12-4 and TRBJ1-4; the D is unclear. The sequenced sample consisted of PBMCs or a T cell subset sorted from them (not recorded which). The CDR3 sequence is CASSFVSGEKGTNEKLFF. CDR3 DNA sequence: TGTGCCAGCAGTTTCGTGTCCGGGGAGAAAGGAACTAATGAAAAACTGTTTTTT.